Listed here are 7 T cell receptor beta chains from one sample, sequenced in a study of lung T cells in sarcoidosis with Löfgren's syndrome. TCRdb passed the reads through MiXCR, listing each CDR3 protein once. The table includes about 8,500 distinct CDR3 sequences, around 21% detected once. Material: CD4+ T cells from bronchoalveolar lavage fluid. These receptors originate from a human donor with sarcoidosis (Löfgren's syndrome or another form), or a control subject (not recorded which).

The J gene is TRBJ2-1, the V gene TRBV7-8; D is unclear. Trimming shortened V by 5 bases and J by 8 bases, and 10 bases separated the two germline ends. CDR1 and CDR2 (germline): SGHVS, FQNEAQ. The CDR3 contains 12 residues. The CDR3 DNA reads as TGTGCCAGCAGCCCGCCAGTGGATGAGCAGTTCTTC. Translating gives CASSPPVDEQFF.

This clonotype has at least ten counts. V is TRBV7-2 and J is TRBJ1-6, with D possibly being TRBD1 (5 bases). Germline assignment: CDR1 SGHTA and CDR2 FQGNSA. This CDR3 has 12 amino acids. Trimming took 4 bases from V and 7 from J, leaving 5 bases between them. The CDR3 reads CASSSGNSPLHF. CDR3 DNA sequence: TGTGCCAGCAGCTCAGGGAATTCACCCCTCCACTTT. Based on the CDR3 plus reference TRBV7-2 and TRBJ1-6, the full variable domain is GAGVSQSPSNKVTEKGKDVELRCDPISGHTALYWYRQSLGQGLEFLIYFQGNSAPDKSGLPSDRFSAERTGGSVSTLTIQRTQQEDSAVYLCASSSGNSPLHFGNGTRLTVT.

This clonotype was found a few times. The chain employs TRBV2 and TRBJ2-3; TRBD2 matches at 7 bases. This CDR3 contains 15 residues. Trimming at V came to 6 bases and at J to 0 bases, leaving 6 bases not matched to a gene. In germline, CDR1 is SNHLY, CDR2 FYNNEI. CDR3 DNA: TGTGCCAGCAGCCCTTTGGGGGGGAGCACAGATACGCAGTATTTT. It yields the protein CASSPLGGSTDTQYF.

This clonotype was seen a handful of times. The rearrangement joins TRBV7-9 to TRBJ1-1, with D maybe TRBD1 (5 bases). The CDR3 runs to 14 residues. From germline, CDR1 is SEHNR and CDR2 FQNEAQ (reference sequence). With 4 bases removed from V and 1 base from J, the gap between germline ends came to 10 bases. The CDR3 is CASSSPGPNTEAFF. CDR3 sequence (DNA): TGTGCCAGCAGCTCCCCGGGACCGAACACTGAAGCTTTCTTT.

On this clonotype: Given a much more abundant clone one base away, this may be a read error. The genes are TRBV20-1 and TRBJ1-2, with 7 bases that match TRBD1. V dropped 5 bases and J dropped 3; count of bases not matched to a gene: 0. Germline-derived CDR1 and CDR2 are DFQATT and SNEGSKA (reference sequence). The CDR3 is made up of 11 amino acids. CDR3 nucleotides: TGCAGTGCTGGGACAGACTATGGCTACACCTTC. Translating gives CSAGTDYGYTF.

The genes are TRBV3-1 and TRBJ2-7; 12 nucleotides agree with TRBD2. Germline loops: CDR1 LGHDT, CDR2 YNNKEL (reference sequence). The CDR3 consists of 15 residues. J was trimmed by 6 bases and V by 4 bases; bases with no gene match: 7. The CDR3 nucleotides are TGTGCCAGCAGCCGAGCTAGCGGGGGGGCCTTCGAGCAGTACTTC. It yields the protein CASSRASGGAFEQYF.

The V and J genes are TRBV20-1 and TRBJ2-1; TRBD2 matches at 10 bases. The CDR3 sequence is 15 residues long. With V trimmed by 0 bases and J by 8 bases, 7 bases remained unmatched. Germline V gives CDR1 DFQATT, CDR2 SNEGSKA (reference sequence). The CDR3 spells CSARDSLAGADEQFF. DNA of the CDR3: TGCAGTGCTAGAGATTCTCTAGCGGGGGCAGATGAGCAGTTCTTC.